The 21 T cell receptor beta chains below all came from one sample that was sequenced in a study of blood T cell repertoires in COVID-19. The protocol was immunoSEQ multiplex PCR, while the TCRdb copy is restricted to in-frame clones and leaves out a portion. The table lists more than 150,000 clones, over 75% of them singletons. The sample was PBMCs or T cells enriched from blood (not recorded which). Receptors originate from a woman aged 50 to 65 who had recovered from COVID-19.

This chain joins TRBV5-8 and TRBJ1-3; D gene unclear. V lost 5 bases and J 0 bases, leaving 6 bases between the germline ends. Looked up from germline, CDR1 is SGHTS and CDR2 is YDEGEE. The CDR3 is 13 residues long. The CDR3, as DNA: TGTGCCAGCAGACAGAGCTCTGGAAACACCATATATTTT. This translates into CASRQSSGNTIYF.

The DNA for the CDR3 is TGTGCCACCTATGGGGACACCCTCTGGGGCTACACCTTC. It translates to CATYGDTLWGYTF. This chain links TRBV19 with TRBJ1-2, with a possible D match to TRBD1 (6 bases). CDR1 is LNHDA, CDR2 SQIVND, per germline (reference sequence). The ends were cut back, 10 bases at V and 8 bases at J, with 20 bases in the middle. This CDR3 is built from 13 residues. Together with reference TRBV19 and TRBJ1-2, the CDR3 gives the full variable domain: DGGITQSPKYLFRKEGQNVTLSCEQNLNHDAMYWYRQDPGQGLRLIYYSQIVNDFQKGDIAEGYSVSREKKESFPLTVTSAQKNPTAFYLCATYGDTLWGYTFGSGTRLTVV.

The chain couples TRBV4-1 to TRBJ2-2; D is perhaps TRBD1 (6 bases). In germline, CDR1 is MGHRA, CDR2 YSYEKL. Trimming cost V 3 bases and J 1 base, with 15 bases left between them. The CDR3 length is 17 residues. The CDR3 DNA is TGCGCCAGCAGCCATAACCCGACGGGACAGAACACCGGGGAGCTGTTTTTT. Residues: CASSHNPTGQNTGELFF.

The rearrangement joins TRBV28 to TRBJ2-5; D is uncertain. The CDR3 contains 13 residues. The V and J ends lost 3 bases and 5 bases respectively, with 10 bases between them. From germline, CDR1 is MDHEN and CDR2 SYDVKM. The CDR3 is CASSLAEVETQYF. In nucleotides, the CDR3 is TGTGCCAGCAGTTTGGCAGAGGTGGAGACCCAGTACTTC.

The genes are TRBV5-1 and TRBJ2-5, with D possibly being TRBD2 (6 bases). The germline V gene encodes CDR1 SGHRS and CDR2 YFSETQ. The V gene lost 7 bases and the J gene lost 4 bases, with 20 bases spanning the gap. This CDR3 is 15 amino acids long. The CDR3: CASLSTGTPSETQYF. The CDR3 region has the DNA TGCGCCAGCCTATCGACCGGGACTCCCTCAGAGACCCAGTACTTC.

The rearrangement links TRBV27 to TRBJ2-5; TRBD1 might be the D (5 bases). This CDR3 region has 15 residues. Trimming took 1 base from V and 2 from J, leaving 11 bases between them. Per the germline V gene, CDR1 is MNHEY and CDR2 is SMNVEV (reference sequence). The CDR3 DNA reads as TGTGCCAGCAGTTTATATTCGACAGTTCAAGAGACCCAGTACTTC. It encodes CASSLYSTVQETQYF.

The J gene is TRBJ1-2, the V gene TRBV3-1 (or the pseudogene TRBV3-2), with 7 nucleotides matching TRBD1. Losses at the gene ends were 0 bases for V and 2 bases for J; bases not matched to a gene: 6. Germline V gene lookup returns CDR1 LGHDT and CDR2 YNNKEL (reference sequence). CDR3 length: 16 residues. The CDR3 region has the DNA TGTGCCAGCAGCCAAGATGGGAAGGACAGGAACTATGGCTACACCTTC. Translating gives CASSQDGKDRNYGYTF.

The chain combines TRBV19 with TRBJ2-7, with 10 nucleotides matching TRBD1. Germline CDR1 and CDR2: LNHDA and SQIVND (reference sequence). After removal of 4 bases from V and 4 bases from J, the junction contained 7 bases not matched to a gene. The CDR3 length is 15 residues. The chain's CDR3 is CASSTAGTGVYEQYF. The CDR3 bases are TGTGCCAGTAGTACGGCCGGGACAGGGGTTTACGAGCAGTACTTC.

The V and J genes are TRBV27 and TRBJ2-5; perhaps TRBD2 as D (6 bases). The CDR3 loop spans 14 amino acids. The V gene's germline CDR1 is MNHEY and CDR2 SMNVEV (reference sequence). Trimming removed 6 bases from V and 1 base from J, with 12 bases in between. This CDR3 is CASSPWDSQETQYF. DNA of the CDR3: TGTGCCAGCAGCCCCTGGGACTCCCAAGAGACCCAGTACTTC.

The chain employs TRBV19 and TRBJ1-6; D ambiguous. CDR1 is LNHDA and CDR2 is SQIVND in the germline V gene (reference sequence). V lost 3 bases and J lost 7, with 7 bases in between. The CDR3 runs 13 residues. The CDR3 loop reads CASSMGRNSPLHF. CDR3 coding DNA: TGTGCCAGTAGTATGGGGAGGAATTCACCCCTCCACTTT.

The chain employs TRBV7-9 and TRBJ2-7, with a possible D match to TRBD2 (6 bases). Per the germline V gene, CDR1 is SEHNR and CDR2 is FQNEAQ (reference sequence). Trimming took 0 bases from V and 2 from J, leaving 11 bases between them. The CDR3 consists of 15 residues. The DNA of the CDR3 is TGTGCCAGCAGCTTAGCGGAGGGACTTACCTACGAGCAGTACTTC. Residues: CASSLAEGLTYEQYF.

Only one count was recorded for this clone. The identical CDR3 is also encoded by other nucleotide sequences in the sample. The CDR3 loop is CASSSRDRGQFF. The CDR3 DNA reads as TGTGCCAGCAGTTCAAGGGACAGGGGCCAGTTCTTC. This rearrangement joins TRBV28 to TRBJ2-1; 10 positions agree with TRBD1. CDR3 size: 12 residues. The germline gives CDR1 MDHEN, CDR2 SYDVKM. V shed 4 bases, J shed 13 bases, and the junction held 4 bases outside the gene matches.

The chain combines TRBV4-1 with TRBJ2-2, with 7 bases fitting TRBD1. Losses at the gene ends were 8 bases for V and 3 bases for J; bases not matched to a gene: 3. Germline V lookup: CDR1 MGHRA, CDR2 YSYEKL. The CDR3 contains 13 residues. The CDR3 sequence is CASLGQYTGELFF. The DNA for the CDR3 is TGCGCCAGCCTGGGACAGTACACCGGGGAGCTGTTTTTT.

This chain joins TRBV27 and TRBJ2-3; 10 bases align to TRBD1. V lost 4 bases to trimming and J lost 3 bases; unmatched junction nucleotides: 4. Germline-derived CDR1 and CDR2 are MNHEY and SMNVEV (reference sequence). The CDR3 spans 15 residues. The CDR3 DNA is TGTGCCAGCAGTTCCGGACAGGGGGGGACAGATACGCAGTATTTT. Its protein product is CASSSGQGGTDTQYF.

The V call is TRBV9, the J call TRBJ1-6; D unresolved. Germline V gene sequence: CDR1 SGDLS, CDR2 YYNGEE. The CDR3 extends over 14 amino acids. V was trimmed by 3 bases and J by 6 bases, leaving 10 bases between them. CDR3 residues: CASSARRGNSPLHF. In DNA, the CDR3 is TGTGCCAGCAGCGCGAGGAGAGGTAATTCACCCCTCCACTTT.

J is TRBJ1-2 and V is TRBV5-4; D possibly corresponds to TRBD1 (5 bases). Per the germline V gene, CDR1 is SGHNT and CDR2 is YYREEE (reference sequence). CDR3 length equals 16 residues. The V end was cut by 0 bases, the J end by 0 bases, with 12 bases between. CDR3 region: CASSLDRPSANYGYTF. The CDR3 region has the DNA TGTGCCAGCAGCTTGGACAGGCCCTCCGCTAACTATGGCTACACCTTC.

This rearrangement joins TRBV19 to TRBJ1-2; 9 nucleotides line up with TRBD1. The trim removed 11 bases at V and 8 bases at J, leaving 9 bases unmatched. The CDR3 sequence is 12 residues long. Germline lookup yields CDR1 LNHDA and CDR2 SQIVND (reference sequence). CDR3 sequence reads: CAGRDREFGYTF. In DNA, the CDR3 is TGTGCCGGGAGGGACAGGGAGTTCGGCTACACCTTC.

The V call is TRBV15, the J call TRBJ2-7, with 10 bases aligning to TRBD2. The germline gives CDR1 LNHNV, CDR2 YYDKDF (reference sequence). The CDR3 is 16 amino acids. V was clipped by 0 bases and J by 0 bases; unmatched bases: 2. The CDR3 region is CATSRESGRASYEQYF. The CDR3 DNA sequence: TGTGCCACCAGCAGAGAAAGCGGGAGGGCCTCCTACGAGCAGTACTTC.

This clone was seen a handful of times. The genes are TRBV3-1 (or the pseudogene TRBV3-2) and TRBJ1-4; no firm D call. Germline CDR1 and CDR2: LGHDT and YNNKEL (reference sequence). This CDR3 contains 15 residues. The V and J ends lost 2 bases and 7 bases respectively, with 14 bases between them. The CDR3, as DNA: TGTGCCAGCAGCCAAAAAGGGAGGCCTGGTGAAAAACTGTTTTTT. This encodes CASSQKGRPGEKLFF.

This chain connects TRBV19 to TRBJ2-7; 9 bases map to TRBD1. The CDR3 totals 15 residues. The germline V gene encodes CDR1 LNHDA and CDR2 SQIVND (reference sequence). The V and J ends lost 4 bases and 1 base, in that order; junction bases with no gene match: 5. The CDR3 DNA follows: TGTGCCAGTAGTACCGGGACAGGGACATCCTACGAGCAGTACTTC. This sequence encodes CASSTGTGTSYEQYF.

The chain links TRBV11-2 to TRBJ2-7; the match to TRBD1 covers 12 bases. With 4 bases clipped from V and 1 base from J, the junction kept 8 bases outside the gene matches. Germline CDR1 and CDR2: SGHAT and FQNNGV. CDR3 length: 17 amino acids. The CDR3 DNA reads as TGTGCCAGCAGCTCAGGGACAGGGGGCTTCTCATCCTACGAGCAGTACTTC. It yields the protein CASSSGTGGFSSYEQYF.